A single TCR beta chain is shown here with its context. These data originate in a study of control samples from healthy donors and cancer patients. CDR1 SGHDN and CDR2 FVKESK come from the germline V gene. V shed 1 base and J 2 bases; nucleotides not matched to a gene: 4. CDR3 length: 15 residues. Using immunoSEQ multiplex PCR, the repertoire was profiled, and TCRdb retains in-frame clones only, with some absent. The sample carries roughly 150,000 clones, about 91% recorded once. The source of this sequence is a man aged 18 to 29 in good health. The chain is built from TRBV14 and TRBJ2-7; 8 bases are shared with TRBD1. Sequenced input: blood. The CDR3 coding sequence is TGTGCCAGCAGCCAAGGACAGGGGACAACCTACGAGCAGTACTTC. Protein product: CASSQGQGTTYEQYF.